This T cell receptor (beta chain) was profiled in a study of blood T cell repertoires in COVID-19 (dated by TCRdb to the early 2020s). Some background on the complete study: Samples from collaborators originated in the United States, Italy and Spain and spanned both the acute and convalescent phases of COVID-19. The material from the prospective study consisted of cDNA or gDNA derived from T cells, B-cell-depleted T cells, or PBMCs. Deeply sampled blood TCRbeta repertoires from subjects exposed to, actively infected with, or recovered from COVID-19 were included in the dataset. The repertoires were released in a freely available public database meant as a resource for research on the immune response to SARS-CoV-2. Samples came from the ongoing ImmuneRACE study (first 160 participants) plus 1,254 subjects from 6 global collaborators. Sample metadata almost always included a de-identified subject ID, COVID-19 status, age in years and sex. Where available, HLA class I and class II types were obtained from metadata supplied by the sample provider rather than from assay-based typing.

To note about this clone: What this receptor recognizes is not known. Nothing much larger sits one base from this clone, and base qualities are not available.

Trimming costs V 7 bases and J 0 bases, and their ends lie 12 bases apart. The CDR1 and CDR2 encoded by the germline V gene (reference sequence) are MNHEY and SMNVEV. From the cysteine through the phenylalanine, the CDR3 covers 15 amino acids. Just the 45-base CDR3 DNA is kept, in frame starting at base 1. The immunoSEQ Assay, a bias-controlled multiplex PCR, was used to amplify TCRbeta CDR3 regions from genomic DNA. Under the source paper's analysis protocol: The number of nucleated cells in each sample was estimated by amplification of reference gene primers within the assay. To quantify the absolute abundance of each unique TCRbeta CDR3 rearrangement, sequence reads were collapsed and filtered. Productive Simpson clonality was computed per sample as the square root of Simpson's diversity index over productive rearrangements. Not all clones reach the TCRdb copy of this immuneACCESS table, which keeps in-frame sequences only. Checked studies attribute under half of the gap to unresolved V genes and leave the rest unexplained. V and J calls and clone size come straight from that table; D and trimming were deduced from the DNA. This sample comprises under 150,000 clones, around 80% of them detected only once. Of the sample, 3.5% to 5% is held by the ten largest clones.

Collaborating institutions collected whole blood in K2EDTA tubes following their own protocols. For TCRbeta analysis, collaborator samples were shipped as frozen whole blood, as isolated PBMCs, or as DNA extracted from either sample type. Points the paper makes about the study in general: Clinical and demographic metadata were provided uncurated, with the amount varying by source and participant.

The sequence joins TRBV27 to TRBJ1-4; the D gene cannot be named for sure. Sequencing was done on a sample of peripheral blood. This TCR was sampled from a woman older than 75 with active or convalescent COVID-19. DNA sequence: TGTGCCAGCAAGCCGTCGGGAGCAACTAATGAAAAACTGTTTTTT. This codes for CASKPSGATNEKLFF. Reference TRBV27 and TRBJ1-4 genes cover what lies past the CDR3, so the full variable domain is EAQVTQNPRYLITVTGKKLTVTCSQNMNHEYMSWYRQDPGLGLRQIYYSMNVEVTDKGDVPEGYKVSRKEKRNFPLILESPSPNQTSLYFCASKPSGATNEKLFFGSGTQLSVL.